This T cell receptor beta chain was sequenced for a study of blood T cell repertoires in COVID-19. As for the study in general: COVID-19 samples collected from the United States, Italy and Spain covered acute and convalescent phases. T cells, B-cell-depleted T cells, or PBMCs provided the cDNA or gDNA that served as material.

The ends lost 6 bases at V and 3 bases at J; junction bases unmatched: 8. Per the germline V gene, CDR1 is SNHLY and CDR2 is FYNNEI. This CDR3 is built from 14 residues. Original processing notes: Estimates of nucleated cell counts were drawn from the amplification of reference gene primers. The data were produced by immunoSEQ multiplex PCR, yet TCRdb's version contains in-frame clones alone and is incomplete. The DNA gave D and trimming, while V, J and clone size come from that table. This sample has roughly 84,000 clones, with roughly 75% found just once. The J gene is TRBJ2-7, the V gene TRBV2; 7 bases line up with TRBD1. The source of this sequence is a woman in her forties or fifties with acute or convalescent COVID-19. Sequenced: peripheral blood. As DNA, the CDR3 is TGTGCCAGCAGAGATGGGACAGCCGGCTACGAGCAGTACTTC. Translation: CASRDGTAGYEQYF.